The 15 T cell receptor beta chains presented below share a single source sample, sequenced in a study of T-cell reconstitution after alpha-beta-depleted transplantation in children. Construction of the TCRbeta library involved unique molecular identifiers. TCRdb independently ran MiXCR on the PCR reads; one entry per CDR3 protein. The data show about 980,000 distinct CDR3 sequences, with about 31% seen just once and around 30% held by the top ten. The starting material was PBMCs, mostly from graft donor cells, obtained 360 days after TCRalphabeta/CD19-depleted stem cell transplant. The source is a boy under two years old who had a stem cell transplant for SCID, so the T cells may come from the graft donor.

The V call is TRBV4-2, the J call TRBJ2-7; 8 nucleotides line up with TRBD1. This CDR3 spans 16 amino acids. The V and J ends lost 5 bases and 3 bases, in that order; junction bases with no gene match: 12. Germline CDR1 is LGHNA and CDR2 is YNFKEQ. CDR3: CASSAVLQGEFYEQYF. The CDR3, as DNA: TGTGCCAGCAGCGCAGTCCTACAGGGGGAGTTCTACGAGCAGTACTTC.

This clonotype was observed a few times. The chain recombines TRBV12-3 or TRBV12-4 with TRBJ2-3; D may match TRBD1 or TRBD2 (5 bases each). The CDR3 runs to 14 residues. Trimming removed 6 bases at V and 2 bases at J, with 12 bases between. CDR3 loop: CASSRDGFTDTQYF. DNA for the CDR3: TGTGCCAGCAGCAGGGACGGATTCACAGATACGCAGTATTTT.

This clonotype was recorded a few times. CDR3 in DNA: TGCAGCGTTGGGCTTCGGGAGGGGGAGCTGTTTTTT. Translation gives CSVGLREGELFF. The rearrangement links TRBV29-1 to TRBJ2-2, with a tentative D call TRBD2 (6 bases). Germline V gives CDR1 SQVTM, CDR2 ANQGSEA. V lost 4 bases and J lost 8, with 11 bases in between. This CDR3 is 12 amino acids long.

This chain connects TRBV5-1 to TRBJ1-1; D may be TRBD1 (6 bases). The CDR3 length is 15 residues. Germline CDR1 is SGHRS and CDR2 is YFSETQ. V dropped 1 base and J dropped 4 bases, with 14 bases sitting between them. The CDR3 DNA follows: TGCGCCAGCAGCTTGAACGGGGGGCTGCGCACTGAAGCTTTCTTT. Residues: CASSLNGGLRTEAFF.

The J gene is TRBJ1-5, the V gene TRBV7-9; no clear D. Germline CDR1 reads SEHNR; CDR2 reads FQNEAQ (reference sequence). The V end was cut by 1 base, the J end by 7 bases, with 11 bases between. The CDR3 runs to 14 residues. In nucleotides, the CDR3 is TGTGCCAGCAGCTTAGAGAGGGAACGACAGCCCCAGCATTTT. It specifies CASSLERERQPQHF.

The chain uses TRBV12-3 or TRBV12-4 and TRBJ2-5, with TRBD1 matching over 9 bases. The ends lost 5 bases at V and 6 bases at J; junction bases unmatched: 10. The length of the CDR3 is 15 residues. The DNA for the CDR3 is TGTGCCAGCAGTCCAACCGGGACAGGGATGCAGACCCAGTACTTC. It specifies CASSPTGTGMQTQYF.

This clonotype was counted only a few times. V is TRBV20-1 and J is TRBJ2-7, with a possible D match to TRBD1 (6 bases). Between the trimmed V and J ends, which lost 0 bases and 8 bases, there was a span of 8 bases. The CDR3 has 11 amino acids. The germline gives CDR1 DFQATT, CDR2 SNEGSKA (reference sequence). CDR3 amino acids: CSAREGDKQYF. The CDR3 coding sequence is TGCAGTGCTAGAGAAGGGGACAAGCAGTACTTC.

The rearrangement uses TRBV2 and TRBJ2-7, with TRBD2 matching over 7 bases. Germline assignment: CDR1 SNHLY and CDR2 FYNNEI. This CDR3 region has 12 residues. V lost 11 bases to trimming and J lost 3 bases; unmatched junction nucleotides: 7. CDR3 amino acids: CAGAGLSYEQYF. DNA of the CDR3: TGTGCCGGAGCGGGATTGAGCTACGAGCAGTACTTC.

This clonotype showed up just once. This rearrangement joins TRBV25-1 to TRBJ1-1; D gene uncertain. Germline CDR1 and CDR2: MGHDK and SYGVNS. The ends were cut back, 4 bases at V and 5 bases at J, with 11 bases in the middle. This CDR3 is 13 amino acids long. The CDR3 nucleotides read TGTGCCAGCAGTGCCCCTATAGGGACTGAAGCTTTCTTT. It encodes CASSAPIGTEAFF.

The chain is built from TRBV20-1 and TRBJ2-7; a weak D match, TRBD1 (5 bases). Trimming removed 6 bases from V and 7 bases from J, with 19 bases in between. This CDR3 is built from 13 residues. Germline V CDR1 and CDR2: DFQATT, SNEGSKA (reference sequence). The CDR3 bases are TGCAGTGCAATCGAGGACACCGCCTTAGAGCAGTACTTC. Translated, it gives CSAIEDTALEQYF.

This chain uses TRBV7-2 with TRBJ2-1; D perhaps matches TRBD1 (5 bases). V lost 4 bases to trimming and J lost 10 bases, with 17 bases between them. This CDR3 region has 14 residues. Germline V gives CDR1 SGHTA, CDR2 FQGNSA. This chain's CDR3 is CASSSRFQGGEQFF. The CDR3 nucleotides are TGTGCCAGCAGCTCTCGGTTTCAGGGTGGCGAGCAGTTCTTC.

The table lists this clonotype with a few counts. The V gene is TRBV3-1, the J gene TRBJ2-2; tentative D call: TRBD2 (7 bases). In germline, CDR1 is LGHDT, CDR2 YNNKEL (reference sequence). Trimming removed 3 bases at V and 4 bases at J, with 15 bases between. CDR3 length equals 16 residues. CDR3 region: CASSQGGARSTGELFF. Here the CDR3 DNA reads TGTGCCAGCAGCCAGGGGGGGGCGCGGAGCACCGGGGAGCTGTTTTTT.

This clonotype came up a few times. V usage is TRBV7-9 and J usage is TRBJ2-1; perhaps TRBD2 as D (6 bases). Germline CDR1 and CDR2: SEHNR and FQNEAQ (reference sequence). With 5 bases removed from V and 2 bases from J, the gap between germline ends came to 16 bases. CDR3 size: 16 residues. As DNA, the CDR3 is TGTGCCAGCAGCCAACTGGGGACTCCAGCCTACAATGAGCAGTTCTTC. Encoded protein: CASSQLGTPAYNEQFF.

This clonotype was detected only a few times. The chain recombines TRBV7-8 with TRBJ2-7, with D tentatively TRBD2 (6 bases). V was trimmed by 5 bases and J by 3 bases, leaving 14 bases between them. This CDR3 is built from 14 residues. Per the germline V gene, CDR1 is SGHVS and CDR2 is FQNEAQ. In DNA, the CDR3 is TGTGCCAGCAGCCCAGTCGGGGGTCTCTACGAGCAGTACTTC. Translated: CASSPVGGLYEQYF.

This clonotype was observed a few times. The CDR3 reads CSVEDRILTDTQYF. The CDR3 DNA reads as TGCAGCGTTGAAGATCGGATACTCACAGATACGCAGTATTTT. The V call is TRBV29-1, the J call TRBJ2-3; D gene uncertain. Germline loops: CDR1 SQVTM, CDR2 ANQGSEA. This CDR3 is built from 14 residues. V lost 0 bases and J lost 2, with 9 bases in between.